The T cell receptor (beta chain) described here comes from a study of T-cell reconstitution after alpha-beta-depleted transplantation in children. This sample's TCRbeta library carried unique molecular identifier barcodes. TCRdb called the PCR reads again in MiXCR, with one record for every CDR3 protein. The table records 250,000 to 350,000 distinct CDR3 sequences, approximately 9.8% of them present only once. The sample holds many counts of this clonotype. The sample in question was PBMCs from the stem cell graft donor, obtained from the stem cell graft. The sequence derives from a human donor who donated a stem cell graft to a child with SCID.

CDR3 nucleotide sequence: TGCAGTGCTAGAAAGGTTGCGGGTTACACAGATACGCAGTATTTT. Protein: CSARKVAGYTDTQYF. The V and J genes are TRBV20-1 and TRBJ2-3; a possible D gene is TRBD2 (5 bases). Trimming took 2 bases from V and 2 from J, leaving 14 bases between them. The CDR3 totals 15 residues. Germline CDR1 DFQATT, CDR2 SNEGSKA (reference sequence).